This T cell receptor beta chain came from a study of blood T cell repertoires in COVID-19. Whole-study context: Sites in the United States, Italy and Spain provided acute and convalescent COVID-19 samples. T cells, B-cell-depleted T cells, or PBMCs provided the cDNA or gDNA that served as material.

The germline gives CDR1 LNHDA, CDR2 SQIVND (reference sequence). The CDR3 is 12 residues long. The ends were cut back, 3 bases at V and 4 bases at J, with 6 bases in the middle. Per the study methods: Using reference gene primer amplification, nucleated cell counts were estimated. Here immunoSEQ multiplex PCR was the method, and the copy in TCRdb shows in-frame clones only, minus some. V, J and clone size derive from that table, while D and trimming were established from the DNA sequence. Of 96,000 or so clones listed, approximately 91% are singletons. This clone was seen more than once but under ten times. Other DNA sequences in the same sample also yield this CDR3.

The source of this sequence is a woman of 80 years or more with acute or convalescent COVID-19. Sequenced: peripheral blood. The rearrangement joins TRBV19 to TRBJ1-2, with D unclear. This CDR3 reads CASSIRSYGYTF. The CDR3 nucleotides are TGTGCCAGTAGTATTCGGTCCTATGGCTACACCTTC.